This passage covers 28 T cell receptor beta chains from one sample sequenced in a study of control samples from healthy donors and cancer patients. Generated by immunoSEQ multiplex PCR, the TCRdb table keeps only in-frame clones and is missing some. This sample has roughly 98,000 clones, with approximately 95% found just once. The sample was blood. The receptor source for this set is a man between 18 and 29 years old in good health.

The table lists this clone with a few counts. The rearrangement joins TRBV19 to TRBJ1-5, with D perhaps matching TRBD1 (5 bases). The germline gives CDR1 LNHDA, CDR2 SQIVND (reference sequence). V gave up 3 bases and J gave up 6 bases, with 9 bases separating them. The CDR3 has 13 residues. The CDR3 DNA reads as TGTGCCAGTAGTATGGGGGTTACTCAGCCCCAGCATTTT. Protein: CASSMGVTQPQHF.

DNA for the CDR3: TGTGCCAGCAGTTACTCGGGGCAGGGGGACCCCGAAGCTTTCTTT. Protein product: CASSYSGQGDPEAFF. The V and J genes are TRBV6-6 and TRBJ1-1; 7 positions match TRBD1. Trimming removed 0 bases from V and 8 bases from J; junction bases left unmatched: 9. The CDR3 is made up of 15 amino acids. In germline, CDR1 is MNHNY, CDR2 SVGAGI (reference sequence).

V is TRBV4-1 and J is TRBJ1-2; perhaps TRBD1 as D (6 bases). V lost 2 bases and J 2 bases, leaving 24 bases between the germline ends. The CDR3 covers 19 residues. Germline assignment: CDR1 MGHRA and CDR2 YSYEKL. CDR3 coding DNA: TGCGCCAGCAGCCAACCCCCGGGGAGGGGCCTTCAGGGGAACTATGGCTACACCTTC. The encoded protein is CASSQPPGRGLQGNYGYTF.

The chain is built from TRBV27 and TRBJ1-5, with 10 bases matching TRBD1. This CDR3 region has 14 residues. J lost 9 bases, V lost 5 bases, and 7 bases had no gene match. CDR1 is MNHEY, CDR2 SMNVEV, per germline (reference sequence). This CDR3 reads CASSQLRTGGPQHF. In nucleotides, the CDR3 is TGTGCCAGCAGTCAGCTCCGGACAGGGGGGCCCCAGCATTTT.

V is TRBV7-6 and J is TRBJ2-2, with 7 bases fitting TRBD2. The junction had 10 bases not matched to a gene; V was cut back by 5 bases and J by 4 bases. Germline CDR1 is SGHVS and CDR2 is FNYEAQ. The CDR3 is made up of 16 amino acids. The CDR3: CASSPFSGKLTGELFF. The CDR3 region has the DNA TGTGCCAGCAGCCCATTCAGCGGGAAGCTCACCGGGGAGCTGTTTTTT.

The V gene is TRBV6-6, the J gene TRBJ2-5; 11 bases map to TRBD2. This CDR3 region has 16 residues. V gave up 5 bases and J gave up 4 bases; unmatched junction bases: 9. CDR1 is MNHNY, CDR2 SVGAGI, per germline (reference sequence). DNA for the CDR3: TGTGCCAGCAGTGGGGACATTAGCGGGAGGGGAGAGACCCAGTACTTC. Translating gives CASSGDISGRGETQYF.

The genes are TRBV19 and TRBJ1-2; D is possibly TRBD1 (5 bases). V dropped 3 bases and J dropped 5 bases, with 34 bases sitting between them. This CDR3 comprises 21 residues. Germline V gene lookup returns CDR1 LNHDA and CDR2 SQIVND (reference sequence). The CDR3 sequence: CASSIPLARVNDMATRYGYTF. CDR3 in DNA: TGTGCCAGTAGTATCCCCTTGGCCAGGGTTAACGATATGGCTACACGGTATGGCTACACCTTC. Full variable domain (rest looked up from reference TRBV19 and TRBJ1-2): DGGITQSPKYLFRKEGQNVTLSCEQNLNHDAMYWYRQDPGQGLRLIYYSQIVNDFQKGDIAEGYSVSREKKESFPLTVTSAQKNPTAFYLCASSIPLARVNDMATRYGYTFGSGTRLTVV.

This rearrangement joins TRBV9 to TRBJ1-1; D is ambiguous. Trimming cost V 5 bases and J 2 bases, with 16 bases left between them. This CDR3 spans 15 amino acids. From germline, CDR1 is SGDLS and CDR2 YYNGEE. The CDR3: CASSLGRTYNTEAFF. In DNA form, the CDR3 reads TGTGCCAGCAGTCTGGGCCGCACTTATAACACTGAAGCTTTCTTT.

The chain is built from TRBV13 and TRBJ2-3, with D perhaps matching TRBD2 (7 bases). V lost 5 bases and J 4 bases, leaving 22 bases between the germline ends. The CDR3 length is 17 residues. Germline assignment: CDR1 PRHDT and CDR2 FYEKMQ (reference sequence). This CDR3 reads CASSPGRSREGADTQYF. CDR3 coding DNA: TGTGCCAGCAGCCCGGGTCGAAGTAGGGAGGGGGCAGATACGCAGTATTTT.

The chain joins TRBV5-1 to TRBJ2-1; 13 bases are a match to TRBD2. The CDR3 consists of 19 residues. Germline loops: CDR1 SGHRS, CDR2 YFSETQ. The V gene end was trimmed by 4 bases and the J gene end by 6 bases; junction bases not matched to a gene: 16. Here the CDR3 reads CASSPRRTSGSLTLNEQFF. The CDR3 coding sequence is TGCGCCAGCAGCCCCCGGAGGACTAGCGGGAGCCTAACCCTCAATGAGCAGTTCTTC.

The chain recombines TRBV25-1 with TRBJ1-4; D unclear. CDR1 and CDR2 from the germline V gene are MGHDK and SYGVNS. There are 18 residues in the CDR3. Trimming removed 6 bases from V and 2 bases from J, with 22 bases in between. The CDR3 bases are TGTGCCAGCAGGGAGTCGGATTTTAAAGCGGATACTAATGAAAAACTGTTTTTT. This gives the protein CASRESDFKADTNEKLFF.

The chain has TRBV7-9 and TRBJ2-1; 9 positions match TRBD1. V dropped 4 bases and J dropped 2; count of bases not matched to a gene: 3. The CDR3 length is 15 residues. Germline V CDR1 and CDR2: SEHNR, FQNEAQ (reference sequence). Here the CDR3 reads CASSSGQGPYNEQFF. CDR3 bases: TGTGCCAGCAGCTCCGGACAGGGGCCCTACAATGAGCAGTTCTTC.

The rearrangement uses TRBV5-1 and TRBJ1-1; the D is unclear. CDR1 and CDR2 (germline): SGHRS, YFSETQ. The length of the CDR3 is 15 residues. The V and J ends lost 5 bases and 0 bases respectively, with 14 bases between them. In DNA, the CDR3 is TGCGCCAGCAGACGGGCAGGTCTCATGAACACTGAAGCTTTCTTT. Its protein is CASRRAGLMNTEAFF.

This sequence joins TRBV7-6 and TRBJ1-1, with D maybe TRBD1 (5 bases). The CDR3 is made up of 15 amino acids. The ends were cut back, 5 bases at V and 0 bases at J, with 13 bases in the middle. The germline V gene encodes CDR1 SGHVS and CDR2 FNYEAQ. The CDR3, as DNA: TGTGCCAGCAGCGGCAGCGGGGGACTGAACACTGAAGCTTTCTTT. Translation: CASSGSGGLNTEAFF.

The rearrangement joins TRBV29-1 to TRBJ1-1; maybe TRBD1 (6 bases). Germline V lookup: CDR1 SQVTM, CDR2 ANQGSEA. The CDR3 extends over 12 amino acids. V shed 3 bases and J shed 4 bases, with 9 bases lying between them. The CDR3 protein is CSVDPGATEAFF. In nucleotides, the CDR3 is TGCAGCGTTGATCCGGGGGCCACTGAAGCTTTCTTT.

The V gene is TRBV5-1, the J gene TRBJ2-1; 9 nucleotides agree with TRBD1. CDR1 and CDR2 from the germline V gene are SGHRS and YFSETQ. The CDR3 has 17 residues. V lost 4 bases to trimming and J lost 10 bases; unmatched junction nucleotides: 18. The CDR3 loop reads CASSGGTGGALGNEQFF. In DNA, the CDR3 is TGCGCCAGCAGCGGGGGTACAGGGGGCGCGTTGGGGAACGAGCAGTTCTTC. The whole variable domain, remainder taken from reference TRBV5-1 and TRBJ2-1, is KAGVTQTPRYLIKTRGQQVTLSCSPISGHRSVSWYQQTPGQGLQFLFEYFSETQRNKGNFPGRFSGRQFSNSRSEMNVSTLELGDSALYLCASSGGTGGALGNEQFFGPGTRLTVL.

The V and J genes are TRBV7-9 and TRBJ1-3; possible D gene TRBD1, 5 bases. Germline V gene lookup returns CDR1 SEHNR and CDR2 FQNEAQ (reference sequence). The CDR3 covers 17 residues. V was shortened by 5 bases and J by 1 base, with 18 bases between the two germline ends. The CDR3 loop reads CASSLNPVRVSGNTIYF. CDR3 nucleotides: TGTGCCAGCAGCCTGAACCCCGTCAGGGTGTCTGGAAACACCATATATTTT.

The chain couples TRBV7-6 to TRBJ1-2; D is uncertain. Germline CDR1 is SGHVS and CDR2 is FNYEAQ. This CDR3 region has 15 residues. Trimming cost V 4 bases and J 4 bases, with 16 bases left between them. The CDR3 protein is CASSSAAGPGYGYTF. In DNA, the CDR3 is TGTGCCAGCAGCTCCGCCGCCGGGCCGGGCTATGGCTACACCTTC.

This sequence joins TRBV6-5 and TRBJ1-3; D uncertain. Germline V gene lookup returns CDR1 MNHEY and CDR2 SVGAGI. The CDR3 spans 15 residues. V was clipped by 6 bases and J by 0 bases, with 12 bases between them. The CDR3 spells CASSPPADSGNTIYF. The CDR3 nucleotides read TGTGCCAGCAGCCCACCCGCCGACTCTGGAAACACCATATATTTT.

This sequence joins TRBV2 and TRBJ1-4; weak D call: TRBD1 (5 bases). V was trimmed by 8 bases and J by 2 bases, leaving 15 bases between them. The CDR3 is 15 amino acids. Germline CDR1 reads SNHLY; CDR2 reads FYNNEI. The CDR3: CASHKEGNTNEKLFF. CDR3 coding DNA: TGTGCCAGCCACAAGGAGGGGAATACTAATGAAAAACTGTTTTTT.

The chain employs TRBV6-4 and TRBJ2-3, with D possibly matching TRBD2 (5 bases). Trimming shortened V by 7 bases and J by 1 base, and 12 bases separated the two germline ends. This CDR3 is built from 14 residues. The germline V gene has CDR1 MRHNA and CDR2 SNTAGT. The CDR3 protein is CASTPEAGTDTQYF. CDR3 nucleotides: TGTGCCAGCACCCCGGAGGCCGGCACAGATACGCAGTATTTT.

The chain recombines TRBV19 with TRBJ1-5; D is possibly TRBD1 (5 bases). V shed 7 bases and J shed 0 bases, with 16 bases lying between them. Per the germline V gene, CDR1 is LNHDA and CDR2 is SQIVND (reference sequence). CDR3 length: 16 amino acids. The CDR3 DNA is TGTGCCAGTAATTCAGGGCCCGCTTATAGCAATCAGCCCCAGCATTTT. This sequence encodes CASNSGPAYSNQPQHF.

This sequence joins TRBV2 and TRBJ1-5; perhaps TRBD1 as D (6 bases). From germline, CDR1 is SNHLY and CDR2 FYNNEI. Trimming pared 8 bases from V and 3 bases from J, leaving 11 bases between. The CDR3 length is 13 residues. As DNA, the CDR3 is TGTGCCAGCGGCCGGGACACCAATCAGCCCCAGCATTTT. Protein sequence: CASGRDTNQPQHF.

The chain recombines TRBV6-2 or TRBV6-3 with TRBJ2-5; D ambiguous. Germline CDR1 MNHEY, CDR2 SVGEGT. The CDR3 sequence is 14 residues long. V lost 2 bases, J lost 1 base, and 8 bases lay in between. CDR3 sequence (DNA): TGTGCCAGCAGTTACCCTCTCCCCCAAGAGACCCAGTACTTC. It yields the protein CASSYPLPQETQYF.

This chain links TRBV9 with TRBJ1-3; D uncertain. Germline V gives CDR1 SGDLS, CDR2 YYNGEE. V was clipped by 0 bases and J by 1 base, with 8 bases between them. This CDR3 is built from 15 residues. The CDR3 sequence is CASSVGLGSGNTIYF. CDR3 in DNA: TGTGCCAGCAGCGTAGGTCTGGGGTCTGGAAACACCATATATTTT.

The chain employs TRBV4-2 and TRBJ1-3, with D unclear. The CDR3 has 12 amino acids. CDR1 is LGHNA, CDR2 YNFKEQ, per germline. Deletions cut 0 bases from V and 5 bases from J, with 2 bases between. In DNA, the CDR3 is TGTGCCAGCAGCCAAGATCGAAACACCATATATTTT. Residues: CASSQDRNTIYF.

The chain is built from TRBV25-1 and TRBJ1-6; no definite D call. Germline V gene data show CDR1 as MGHDK and CDR2 as SYGVNS. CDR3 length: 13 amino acids. V was pared by 7 bases and J by 0 bases, with 4 bases between. The CDR3 sequence is CASIRSYNSPLHF. The CDR3 DNA reads TGTGCCAGCATCCGCTCCTATAATTCACCCCTCCACTTT.

The chain employs TRBV7-2 and TRBJ1-2; 8 bases align to TRBD1. Germline V lookup: CDR1 SGHTA, CDR2 FQGNSA. Unmatched junction bases numbered 4, after V lost 4 bases and J lost 6 bases. This CDR3 comprises 13 residues. CDR3 in amino acids: CASSWTGTNGYTF. DNA for the CDR3: TGTGCCAGCAGCTGGACAGGGACCAATGGCTACACCTTC.